This T cell receptor beta chain is drawn from a study of patients and donors after allogeneic stem cell transplantation. Trimming removed 0 bases from V and 1 base from J; junction bases left unmatched: 6. Germline CDR1 is MNHEY and CDR2 is SVGAGI. The CDR3 length is 17 residues. This clonotype was counted between two and nine times. MiXCR, applied by TCRdb to the RT-PCR reads, yields one record per CDR3 protein. Among some 960,000 distinct CDR3 sequences, roughly 18% were seen once, and the ten largest hold roughly 6%. The sequence derives from a human donor who was either an allogeneic HSCT recipient or a stem cell or donor lymphocyte infusion donor (not recorded which). It is not recorded whose cells these are; they may come from a transplant donor. Material for sequencing was blood, either unsorted or a sorted T cell fraction (not recorded which). The genes are TRBV6-5 and TRBJ2-5; 9 bases fit TRBD2. CDR3 protein: CASSYSSLAGIQETQYF. The CDR3 bases are TGTGCCAGCAGTTACTCGAGCCTAGCGGGGATCCAAGAGACCCAGTACTTC.